Following are 10 T cell receptor beta chains from one sample sequenced in a study of blood T cell repertoires in COVID-19. The method was immunoSEQ multiplex PCR; TCRdb's version includes in-frame clones alone and lacks a portion of them. Of roughly 69,000 clones listed, roughly four fifths are singletons. Sequencing used peripheral blood. These receptors all stem from a man aged 45-65 years with COVID-19, enrolled during active disease.

The DNA of the CDR3 is TGTGCCAGCAGCGGGACTAGCCGGACAACAGGTACCGGGGCCAACGTCCTGACTTTC. Amino acids: CASSGTSRTTGTGANVLTF. This chain joins TRBV9 and TRBJ2-6; the match to TRBD2 covers 8 bases. Per germline, CDR1 SGDLS and CDR2 YYNGEE. V was clipped by 3 bases and J by 4 bases; unmatched bases: 15. The CDR3 has 19 amino acids.

This clone was found once. The chain combines TRBV4-3 with TRBJ1-2; D possibly corresponds to TRBD1 (5 bases). The CDR3 totals 19 residues. V lost 0 bases, J lost 3 bases, and 23 bases lay in between. Germline CDR1 and CDR2: LGHNA and YSLEER. CDR3: CASSQEGLLRPGGDYGYTF. CDR3 coding DNA: TGCGCCAGCAGCCAAGAGGGTCTATTAAGGCCCGGGGGGGACTATGGCTACACCTTC.

The chain has TRBV27 and TRBJ2-7, with D perhaps matching TRBD2 (6 bases). V was clipped by 7 bases and J by 1 base, with 17 bases between them. Germline loops: CDR1 MNHEY, CDR2 SMNVEV (reference sequence). The CDR3 contains 15 residues. This CDR3 reads CASTRGAGTSYEQYF. CDR3 bases: TGTGCCAGCACCCGTGGGGCGGGGACGTCCTACGAGCAGTACTTC.

The chain has TRBV12-3 or TRBV12-4 and TRBJ2-2; no firm D call. Trimming pared 4 bases from V and 4 bases from J, leaving 4 bases between. The CDR3 runs 12 residues. Here the CDR3 reads CASSYSTGELFF. CDR3 DNA sequence: TGTGCCAGCAGTTACAGCACCGGGGAGCTGTTTTTT.

The genes are TRBV5-4 and TRBJ2-2, with D unclear. This CDR3 is 16 amino acids long. In germline, CDR1 is SGHNT, CDR2 YYREEE (reference sequence). Trimming took off 0 bases at V and 1 base at J, with 10 bases between the two ends. The CDR3 nucleotides are TGTGCCAGCAGCTTGGGGCACCGCTTGAACACCGGGGAGCTGTTTTTT. Amino acids: CASSLGHRLNTGELFF.

The rearrangement joins TRBV6-1 to TRBJ2-2, with a possible D match to TRBD1 (6 bases). This CDR3 contains 14 residues. The germline gives CDR1 MNHNS, CDR2 SASEGT. V lost 1 base and J lost 5, with 8 bases in between. In DNA, the CDR3 is TGTGCCAGCAGTGAAGGGCAGGGGACCGGGGAGCTGTTTTTT. Translation gives CASSEGQGTGELFF.

The chain couples TRBV2 to TRBJ2-1; no clear D. This CDR3 region has 15 residues. Germline CDR1 is SNHLY and CDR2 is FYNNEI. With 5 bases removed from V and 9 bases from J, the gap between germline ends came to 20 bases. CDR3 protein: CASSRRTVGHIEQFF. CDR3 nucleotides: TGTGCCAGCAGTCGTCGAACAGTGGGTCACATTGAGCAGTTCTTC. The full variable domain, rest sourced from reference TRBV2 and TRBJ2-1, is EPEVTQTPSHQVTQMGQEVILRCVPISNHLYFYWYRQILGQKVEFLVSFYNNEISEKSEIFDDQFSVERPDGSNFTLKIRSTKLEDSAMYFCASSRRTVGHIEQFFGPGTRLTVL.

The chain joins TRBV27 to TRBJ1-2; D possibly corresponds to TRBD1 (5 bases). Germline V lookup: CDR1 MNHEY, CDR2 SMNVEV (reference sequence). This CDR3 comprises 13 residues. The ends were cut back, 5 bases at V and 7 bases at J, with 14 bases in the middle. CDR3 coding DNA: TGTGCCAGCAGTCCAACCCAGACAGTTGGCTACACCTTC. Translated, it gives CASSPTQTVGYTF.

This chain joins TRBV29-1 and TRBJ2-1; a possible D gene is TRBD1 (5 bases). V was shortened by 4 bases and J by 6 bases, with 10 bases between the two germline ends. The CDR3 totals 12 residues. CDR1 and CDR2 from the germline V gene are SQVTM and ANQGSEA. The CDR3 protein is CSVVLTVNEQFF. The CDR3 nucleotides are TGCAGCGTTGTATTGACAGTCAATGAGCAGTTCTTC.

This clone was found a few times. This CDR3 is CASSLVAGFSQPQHF. The CDR3 coding sequence is TGTGCCAGCAGCTTAGTGGCGGGGTTCAGTCAGCCCCAGCATTTT. The chain has TRBV7-2 and TRBJ1-5; no reliable D call. CDR3 size: 15 residues. Trimming took off 1 base at V and 6 bases at J, with 13 bases between the two ends. Germline V gene data show CDR1 as SGHTA and CDR2 as FQGNSA.